Below are 28 T cell receptor beta chains sequenced from a single sample in a study of cytomegalovirus exposure and HLA in healthy donors. Both 60 Vbeta primers and 13 Jbeta primers went into the PCR. This table comes from immunoSEQ multiplex PCR, and its TCRdb copy is limited to in-frame clones, with some not included. Of about 150,000 clones detected, 64% appear once; the ten largest clones hold about 3%. The material sequenced was PBMCs. Receptor source: a woman in her twenties or thirties in good health and CMV-seropositive.

This chain joins TRBV6-6 and TRBJ1-5, with 7 bases fitting TRBD1. V shed 5 bases, J shed 6 bases, and the junction held 7 bases outside the gene matches. Germline-derived CDR1 and CDR2 are MNHNY and SVGAGI (reference sequence). The CDR3 loop spans 14 amino acids. CDR3 amino acids: CASSRTGVGQPQHF. The CDR3 nucleotides read TGTGCCAGCAGTAGAACAGGGGTGGGTCAGCCCCAGCATTTT.

The rearrangement joins TRBV7-8 to TRBJ1-2; TRBD1 aligns across 7 bases. The trim removed 0 bases at V and 8 bases at J, leaving 6 bases unmatched. CDR1 and CDR2 from the germline V gene are SGHVS and FQNEAQ. CDR3 length equals 14 residues. The CDR3, as DNA: TGTGCCAGCAGCTTAGCCCCGACAGGGTGGGGCTACACCTTC. The encoded protein is CASSLAPTGWGYTF.

This clone has more than one count but fewer than ten. The chain links TRBV20-1 to TRBJ1-3, with D hard to call. Germline-derived CDR1 and CDR2 are DFQATT and SNEGSKA (reference sequence). The CDR3 has 11 residues. CDR3 residues: CSPLPPNTIYF. For the CDR3, the DNA is TGCAGCCCCCTTCCCCCCAACACCATATATTTT.

This chain connects TRBV27 to TRBJ2-7; 8 positions agree with TRBD1. The V gene end was trimmed by 6 bases and the J gene end by 3 bases; junction bases not matched to a gene: 7. The germline CDR1 and CDR2 sequences are MNHEY and SMNVEV (reference sequence). The CDR3 has 14 residues. CDR3 region: CASSPLDRGYEQYF. As DNA, the CDR3 is TGTGCCAGCAGCCCCCTTGACAGGGGCTACGAGCAGTACTTC.

This clone has a handful of counts. V gene TRBV29-1 combines with J gene TRBJ2-3; the match to TRBD2 covers 10 bases. This CDR3 has 15 residues. V lost 6 bases to trimming and J lost 9 bases; unmatched junction nucleotides: 15. CDR1 is SQVTM, CDR2 ANQGSEA, per germline. In DNA form, the CDR3 reads TGCAGCGTCGTTATTCCGCTAGCGGGAGTATGGACGCAGTATTTT. Translated: CSVVIPLAGVWTQYF.

The chain carries TRBV5-1 and TRBJ2-1; D ambiguous. The CDR3 covers 12 residues. Trimming removed 0 bases from V and 8 bases from J, with 6 bases in between. Germline loops: CDR1 SGHRS, CDR2 YFSETQ. The CDR3 here is CASSLVFDEQFF. The CDR3 region has the DNA TGCGCCAGCAGCTTGGTGTTCGATGAGCAGTTCTTC.

Regarding this clone: Other DNA sequences within the sample encode an identical CDR3. The chain couples TRBV19 to TRBJ1-5; 9 bases agree with TRBD1. The CDR3 extends over 16 amino acids. J gave up 6 bases and V 3 bases, and 9 bases lay outside the gene matches. Germline-derived CDR1 and CDR2 are LNHDA and SQIVND (reference sequence). The DNA for the CDR3 is TGTGCCAGTAGTATTGTGGGACAGGGAGAATTTCAGCCCCAGCATTTT. It encodes CASSIVGQGEFQPQHF. Looking up the rest from reference TRBV19 and TRBJ1-5 gives the full variable domain: DGGITQSPKYLFRKEGQNVTLSCEQNLNHDAMYWYRQDPGQGLRLIYYSQIVNDFQKGDIAEGYSVSREKKESFPLTVTSAQKNPTAFYLCASSIVGQGEFQPQHFGDGTRLSIL.

This rearrangement joins TRBV9 to TRBJ1-2; D possibly corresponds to TRBD1 (6 bases). This CDR3 region has 12 residues. Germline V lookup: CDR1 SGDLS, CDR2 YYNGEE. V was clipped by 4 bases and J by 5 bases, with 9 bases between them. CDR3 residues: CASSRRGYGYTF. The CDR3, as DNA: TGTGCCAGCAGCAGAAGGGGGTATGGCTACACCTTC.

This sequence joins TRBV2 and TRBJ1-2; D might be TRBD1 (6 bases). The CDR3 runs 13 residues. The ends were cut back, 9 bases at V and 4 bases at J, with 15 bases in the middle. The germline V gene encodes CDR1 SNHLY and CDR2 FYNNEI. The CDR3 DNA sequence: TGTGCCAGGGGGGAAAGGGGGACCTATGGCTACACCTTC. It encodes CARGERGTYGYTF.

The chain combines TRBV29-1 with TRBJ1-3; D remains ambiguous. CDR1 SQVTM and CDR2 ANQGSEA come from the germline V gene. The V gene lost 6 bases and the J gene lost 1 base, with 13 bases spanning the gap. The CDR3 runs 14 residues. In DNA, the CDR3 is TGCAGCGTGAAAGGGAGAACATCTGGAAACACCATATATTTT. This gives the protein CSVKGRTSGNTIYF.

There are a few counts of this clone. The chain uses TRBV10-3 and TRBJ1-1; a weak D match, TRBD1 (6 bases). This CDR3 spans 14 amino acids. V gave up 4 bases and J gave up 5 bases, with 14 bases separating them. The germline V gene encodes CDR1 ENHRY and CDR2 SYGVKD. The CDR3 loop is CAISGLTGQTEAFF. CDR3 DNA sequence: TGTGCCATCAGTGGCCTGACTGGACAGACTGAAGCTTTCTTT.

The chain carries TRBV2 and TRBJ1-1; TRBD1 might be the D (6 bases). Germline V gene sequence: CDR1 SNHLY, CDR2 FYNNEI. This CDR3 region has 14 residues. Trimming left V 6 bases short and J 5 bases short, with 16 bases between. As DNA, the CDR3 is TGTGCCAGCAGACCACAGGGTTGGGAGACTGAAGCTTTCTTT. It encodes CASRPQGWETEAFF.

This chain connects TRBV2 to TRBJ2-4, with D perhaps matching TRBD2 (5 bases). The length of the CDR3 is 15 residues. Germline V gene sequence: CDR1 SNHLY, CDR2 FYNNEI. V lost 7 bases and J 6 bases, leaving 19 bases between the germline ends. The CDR3: CASTRGLVRGNIQYF. The CDR3 nucleotides read TGTGCCAGCACTCGTGGACTCGTTCGAGGAAACATTCAGTACTTC. Drawing the rest from reference TRBV2 and TRBJ2-4, the complete variable domain is EPEVTQTPSHQVTQMGQEVILRCVPISNHLYFYWYRQILGQKVEFLVSFYNNEISEKSEIFDDQFSVERPDGSNFTLKIRSTKLEDSAMYFCASTRGLVRGNIQYFGAGTRLSVL.

This clone was counted only a few times. The chain joins TRBV2 to TRBJ1-5, with 7 nucleotides matching TRBD1. Germline trimming cut 7 bases from V and 0 bases from J; bases unmatched to any gene: 6. CDR3 length equals 15 residues. CDR1 SNHLY and CDR2 FYNNEI come from the germline V gene. CDR3 coding DNA: TGTGCCAGCAATCCGACAGGGTTTAGCAATCAGCCCCAGCATTTT. This codes for CASNPTGFSNQPQHF. The full variable domain, its missing parts supplied by reference TRBV2 and TRBJ1-5, is EPEVTQTPSHQVTQMGQEVILRCVPISNHLYFYWYRQILGQKVEFLVSFYNNEISEKSEIFDDQFSVERPDGSNFTLKIRSTKLEDSAMYFCASNPTGFSNQPQHFGDGTRLSIL.

The gene calls are TRBV5-6 and TRBJ2-3, with TRBD1 matching 7 bases. The junction had 9 bases not matched to a gene; V was cut back by 4 bases and J by 4 bases. Germline CDR1 reads SGHDT; CDR2 reads YYEEEE. The CDR3 spans 15 residues. The CDR3 loop reads CASSPAGGRADTQYF. DNA of the CDR3: TGTGCCAGCAGCCCGGCAGGGGGTAGGGCAGATACGCAGTATTTT.

DNA for the CDR3: TGTGCCAGCAGTCTCCCCGACAGGCCTGGTTATGGCTACACCTTC. It specifies CASSLPDRPGYGYTF. This sequence joins TRBV28 and TRBJ1-2; weak D call: TRBD1 (6 bases). Trimming pared 5 bases from V and 5 bases from J, leaving 18 bases between. CDR3 length equals 15 residues. Germline CDR1 MDHEN, CDR2 SYDVKM.

The chain is built from TRBV6-4 and TRBJ1-5; perhaps TRBD1 as D (6 bases). The V end lost 5 bases, the J end lost 0 bases, and 14 bases lay between the germline ends. CDR3 length: 16 residues. Germline CDR1 is MRHNA and CDR2 is SNTAGT. CDR3 amino acids: CASSNRTVYSNQPQHF. CDR3 bases: TGTGCCAGCAGTAATAGGACAGTATATAGCAATCAGCCCCAGCATTTT.

The CDR3, as DNA: TGTGCCACCAGCCCCAGCGGCGGGGGGTCCGGAAACACCATATATTTT. This translates into CATSPSGGGSGNTIYF. The chain combines TRBV15 with TRBJ1-3; weak D call: TRBD1 (5 bases). This CDR3 comprises 16 residues. CDR1 and CDR2 (germline): LNHNV, YYDKDF (reference sequence). V shed 5 bases and J shed 4 bases, with 18 bases lying between them.

A single count supports this clone. This rearrangement joins TRBV5-1 to TRBJ1-3; D remains unclear. The CDR3 is made up of 17 amino acids. Per germline, CDR1 SGHRS and CDR2 YFSETQ. Deletions cut 4 bases from V and 0 bases from J, with 17 bases between. The CDR3 sequence: CASSPSGTMSSGNTIYF. CDR3 nucleotides: TGCGCCAGCAGCCCGAGCGGAACTATGAGCTCTGGAAACACCATATATTTT.

This chain connects TRBV6-5 to TRBJ1-2; 9 bases are shared with TRBD1. CDR1 MNHEY and CDR2 SVGAGI come from the germline V gene. V lost 4 bases, J lost 8 bases, and 8 bases stayed unmatched. CDR3 size: 14 residues. DNA for the CDR3: TGTGCCAGCAGTTCTTGGGGACAGGGCTACGGCTACACCTTC. This gives the protein CASSSWGQGYGYTF.

The chain carries TRBV30 and TRBJ1-4; 7 bases fit TRBD1. With 5 bases clipped from V and 16 bases from J, the junction kept 13 bases outside the gene matches. Looked up from germline, CDR1 is GTSNPN and CDR2 is SVGIG (reference sequence). This CDR3 comprises 12 residues. The CDR3 sequence: CAWDNTGATPFF. The CDR3 DNA follows: TGTGCCTGGGATAACACAGGGGCAACGCCGTTTTTT.

This clone was recorded a few times. The rearrangement joins TRBV6-6 to TRBJ2-7; 9 bases agree with TRBD1. The CDR3 is 13 amino acids. V shed 6 bases and J 5 bases; nucleotides not matched to a gene: 5. Per the germline V gene, CDR1 is MNHNY and CDR2 is SVGAGI (reference sequence). The CDR3 sequence: CASSLGQGNEQYF. The DNA of the CDR3 is TGTGCCAGCAGCTTGGGACAGGGTAACGAGCAGTACTTC.

This chain links TRBV27 with TRBJ2-1, with D uncertain. Germline CDR1 and CDR2: MNHEY and SMNVEV (reference sequence). This CDR3 is built from 13 residues. V was shortened by 0 bases and J by 10 bases, with 10 bases between the two germline ends. CDR3 sequence (DNA): TGTGCCAGCAGTTTATCCCCCAGAAGAGAGCAGTTCTTC. Amino acids: CASSLSPRREQFF.

This clone appeared a few times. V and J are TRBV5-1 and TRBJ1-1; 7 bases fit TRBD1. Losses at the gene ends were 2 bases for V and 1 base for J; bases not matched to a gene: 2. CDR1 and CDR2 (germline): SGHRS, YFSETQ. This CDR3 has 14 amino acids. The CDR3 nucleotides are TGCGCCAGCAGCTTAGACAGGGCGAACACTGAAGCTTTCTTT. Residues: CASSLDRANTEAFF.

The sample holds a few counts of this clone. The chain combines TRBV5-4 with TRBJ1-1, with unresolved D. V gave up 1 base and J gave up 1 base, with 14 bases separating them. The CDR3 runs 16 residues. Germline CDR1 is SGHNT and CDR2 is YYREEE (reference sequence). CDR3 region: CASSLRLYERNTEAFF. The CDR3 DNA reads TGTGCCAGCAGCTTGCGGTTATACGAGCGGAACACTGAAGCTTTCTTT.

The V call is TRBV6-5, the J call TRBJ1-2; D not resolved. V lost 4 bases to trimming and J lost 8 bases, with 14 bases between them. The CDR3 is 13 residues long. Germline CDR1 reads MNHEY; CDR2 reads SVGAGI. CDR3 in DNA: TGTGCCAGCAGTTCCGTTCCCAGTGGCGGCTACACCTTC. Its protein is CASSSVPSGGYTF.

V gene TRBV5-6 combines with J gene TRBJ2-1; D unresolved. The CDR3 length is 14 residues. Germline CDR1 reads SGHDT; CDR2 reads YYEEEE. Trimming shortened V by 4 bases and J by 8 bases, and 16 bases separated the two germline ends. CDR3 loop: CASSPFLSGYEQFF. The CDR3 DNA reads TGTGCCAGCAGCCCCTTTCTCTCGGGTTATGAGCAGTTCTTC.

The gene calls are TRBV19 and TRBJ2-7, with TRBD2 as a possible D gene (5 bases). Trimming removed 4 bases from V and 10 bases from J, with 14 bases in between. Per the germline V gene, CDR1 is LNHDA and CDR2 is SQIVND (reference sequence). This CDR3 spans 12 amino acids. In nucleotides, the CDR3 is TGTGCCAGTAGTAGAGGGCACCGCGACCAGTACTTC. Protein: CASSRGHRDQYF.